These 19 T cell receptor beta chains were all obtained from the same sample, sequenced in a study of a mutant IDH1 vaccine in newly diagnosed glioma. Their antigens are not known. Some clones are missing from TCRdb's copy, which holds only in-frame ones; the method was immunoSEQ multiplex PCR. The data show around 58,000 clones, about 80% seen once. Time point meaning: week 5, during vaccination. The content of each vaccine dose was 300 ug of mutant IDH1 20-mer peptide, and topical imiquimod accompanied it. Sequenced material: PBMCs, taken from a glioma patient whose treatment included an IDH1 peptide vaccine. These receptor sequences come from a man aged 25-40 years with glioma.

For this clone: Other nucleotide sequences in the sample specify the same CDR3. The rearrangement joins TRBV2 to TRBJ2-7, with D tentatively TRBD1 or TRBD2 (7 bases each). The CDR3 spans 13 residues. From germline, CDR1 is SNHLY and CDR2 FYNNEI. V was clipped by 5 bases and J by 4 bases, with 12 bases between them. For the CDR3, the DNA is TGTGCCAGCAGTCCAGGGGGGGTTTACGAGCAGTACTTC. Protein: CASSPGGVYEQYF. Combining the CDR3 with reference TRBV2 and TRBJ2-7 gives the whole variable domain EPEVTQTPSHQVTQMGQEVILRCVPISNHLYFYWYRQILGQKVEFLVSFYNNEISEKSEIFDDQFSVERPDGSNFTLKIRSTKLEDSAMYFCASSPGGVYEQYFGPGTRLTVT.

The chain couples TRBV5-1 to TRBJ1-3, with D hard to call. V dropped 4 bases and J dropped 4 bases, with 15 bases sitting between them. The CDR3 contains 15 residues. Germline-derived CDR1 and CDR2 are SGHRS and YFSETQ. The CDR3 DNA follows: TGCGCCAGCAGCGTTCAATCCAACGCCGGAAACACCATATATTTT. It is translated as CASSVQSNAGNTIYF.

The CDR3 protein is CASSPSADSTYEQYF. The CDR3 coding sequence is TGCGCCAGCAGCCCCTCTGCGGACAGTACCTACGAGCAGTACTTC. This chain joins TRBV5-1 and TRBJ2-7; maybe TRBD1 (6 bases). V gave up 4 bases and J gave up 2 bases, with 16 bases separating them. Germline CDR1 SGHRS, CDR2 YFSETQ. The CDR3 is made up of 15 amino acids.

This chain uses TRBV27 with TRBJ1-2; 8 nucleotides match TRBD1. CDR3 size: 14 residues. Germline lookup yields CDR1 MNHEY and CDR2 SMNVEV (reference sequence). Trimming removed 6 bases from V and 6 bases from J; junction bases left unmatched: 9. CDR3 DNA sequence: TGTGCCAGCAGCCGATCCAGGGGGCCCGATGGCTACACCTTC. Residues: CASSRSRGPDGYTF.

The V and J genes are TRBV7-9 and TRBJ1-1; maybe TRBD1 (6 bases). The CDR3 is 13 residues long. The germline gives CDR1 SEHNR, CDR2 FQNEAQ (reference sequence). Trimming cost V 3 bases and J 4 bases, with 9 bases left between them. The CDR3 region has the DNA TGTGCCAGCAGCTTTAGGGGGGGCACTGAAGCTTTCTTT. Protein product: CASSFRGGTEAFF.

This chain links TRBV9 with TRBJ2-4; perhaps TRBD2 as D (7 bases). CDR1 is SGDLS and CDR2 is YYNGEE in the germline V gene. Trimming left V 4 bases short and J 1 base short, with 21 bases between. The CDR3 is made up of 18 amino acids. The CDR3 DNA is TGTGCCAGCAGCCCCACGGGTTGGGGGGGGCTCGCCAAAAACATTCAGTACTTC. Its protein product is CASSPTGWGGLAKNIQYF.

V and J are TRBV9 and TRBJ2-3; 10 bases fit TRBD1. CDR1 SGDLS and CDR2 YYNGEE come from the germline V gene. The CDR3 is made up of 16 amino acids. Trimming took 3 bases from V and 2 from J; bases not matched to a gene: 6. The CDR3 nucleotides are TGTGCCAGCAGCGCCCGACAGGGGGCATACACAGATACGCAGTATTTT. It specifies CASSARQGAYTDTQYF.

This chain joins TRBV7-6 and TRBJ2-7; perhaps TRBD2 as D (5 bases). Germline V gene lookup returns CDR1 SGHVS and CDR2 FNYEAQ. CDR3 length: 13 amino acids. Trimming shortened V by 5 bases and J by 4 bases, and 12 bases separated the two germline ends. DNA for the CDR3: TGTGCCAGCAGCCCGATCCGGGGATACGAGCAGTACTTC. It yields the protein CASSPIRGYEQYF. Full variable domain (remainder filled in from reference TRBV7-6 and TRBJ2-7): GAGVSQSPRYKVTKRGQDVALRCDPISGHVSLYWYRQALGQGPEFLTYFNYEAQQDKSGLPNDRFSAERPEGSISTLTIQRTEQRDSAMYRCASSPIRGYEQYFGPGTRLTVT.

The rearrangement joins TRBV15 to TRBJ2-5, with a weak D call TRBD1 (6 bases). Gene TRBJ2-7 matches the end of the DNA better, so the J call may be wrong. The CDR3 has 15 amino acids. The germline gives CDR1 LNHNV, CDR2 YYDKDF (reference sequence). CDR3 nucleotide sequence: TGTGCCACCAGCGATAGGGACACAAATACCTACGAGCAGTACTTC. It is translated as CATSDRDTNTYEQYF.

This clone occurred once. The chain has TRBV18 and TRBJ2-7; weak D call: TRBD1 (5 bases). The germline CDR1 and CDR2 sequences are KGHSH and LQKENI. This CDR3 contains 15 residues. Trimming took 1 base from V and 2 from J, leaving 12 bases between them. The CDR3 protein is CASSPRSQVTYEQYF. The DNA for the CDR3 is TGTGCCAGCTCACCACGGTCACAGGTGACCTACGAGCAGTACTTC.

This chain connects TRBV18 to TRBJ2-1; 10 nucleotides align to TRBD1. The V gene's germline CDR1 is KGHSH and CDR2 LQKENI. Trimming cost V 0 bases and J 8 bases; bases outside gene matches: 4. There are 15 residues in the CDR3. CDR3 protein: CASSPPGQGRDEQFF. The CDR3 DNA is TGTGCCAGCTCACCACCGGGACAGGGGCGGGATGAGCAGTTCTTC. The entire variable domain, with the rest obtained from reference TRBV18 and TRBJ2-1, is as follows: NAGVMQNPRHLVRRRGQEARLRCSPMKGHSHVYWYRQLPEEGLKFMVYLQKENIIDESGMPKERFSAEFPKEGPSILRIQQVVRGDSAAYFCASSPPGQGRDEQFFGPGTRLTVL.

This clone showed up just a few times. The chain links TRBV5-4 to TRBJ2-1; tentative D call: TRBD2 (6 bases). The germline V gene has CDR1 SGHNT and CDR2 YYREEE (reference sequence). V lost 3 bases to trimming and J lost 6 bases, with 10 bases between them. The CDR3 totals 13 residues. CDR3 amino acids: CASSWREANEQFF. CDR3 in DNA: TGTGCCAGCAGCTGGAGGGAGGCCAATGAGCAGTTCTTC.

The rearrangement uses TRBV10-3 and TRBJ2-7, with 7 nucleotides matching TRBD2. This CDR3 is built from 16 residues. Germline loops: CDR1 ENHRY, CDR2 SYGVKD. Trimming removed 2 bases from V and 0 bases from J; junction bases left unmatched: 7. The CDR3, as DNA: TGTGCCATCAGTGAGGGCCCTAGCGGTGCCTCCTACGAGCAGTACTTC. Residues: CAISEGPSGASYEQYF.

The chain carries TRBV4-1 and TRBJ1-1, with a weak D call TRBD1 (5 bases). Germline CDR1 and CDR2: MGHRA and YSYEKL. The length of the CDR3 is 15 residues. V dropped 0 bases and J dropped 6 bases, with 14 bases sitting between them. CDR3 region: CASSQDRWGGAEAFF. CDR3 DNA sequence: TGCGCCAGCAGCCAAGATCGTTGGGGGGGAGCTGAAGCTTTCTTT.

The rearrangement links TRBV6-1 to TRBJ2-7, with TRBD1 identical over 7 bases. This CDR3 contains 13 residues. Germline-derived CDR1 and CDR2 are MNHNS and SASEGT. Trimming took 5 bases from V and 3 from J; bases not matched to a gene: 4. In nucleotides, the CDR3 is TGTGCCAGCAGTACGGGACAGAGCTACGAGCAGTACTTC. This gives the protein CASSTGQSYEQYF.

CDR3 loop: CASSLGGTANTGELFF. Here the CDR3 DNA reads TGTGCCAGCAGCTTGGGTGGGACAGCGAACACCGGGGAGCTGTTTTTT. The gene calls are TRBV5-4 and TRBJ2-2, with 7 bases aligning to TRBD1. V shed 0 bases and J 0 bases; nucleotides not matched to a gene: 2. The CDR3 length is 16 residues. Per germline, CDR1 SGHNT and CDR2 YYREEE (reference sequence).

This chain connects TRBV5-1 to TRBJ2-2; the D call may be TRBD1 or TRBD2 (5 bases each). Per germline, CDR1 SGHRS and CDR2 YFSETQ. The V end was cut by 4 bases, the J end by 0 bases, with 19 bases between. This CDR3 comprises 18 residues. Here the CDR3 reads CASSRPGPQLSNTGELFF. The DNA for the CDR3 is TGCGCCAGCAGCCGACCGGGACCCCAGCTATCGAACACCGGGGAGCTGTTTTTT.

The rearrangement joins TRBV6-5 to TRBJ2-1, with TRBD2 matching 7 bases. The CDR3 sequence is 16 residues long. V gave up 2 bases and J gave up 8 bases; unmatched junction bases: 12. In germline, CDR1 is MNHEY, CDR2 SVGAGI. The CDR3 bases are TGTGCCAGCAGTTACAATCTGCGGGGGATTATCGATGAGCAGTTCTTC. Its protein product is CASSYNLRGIIDEQFF.

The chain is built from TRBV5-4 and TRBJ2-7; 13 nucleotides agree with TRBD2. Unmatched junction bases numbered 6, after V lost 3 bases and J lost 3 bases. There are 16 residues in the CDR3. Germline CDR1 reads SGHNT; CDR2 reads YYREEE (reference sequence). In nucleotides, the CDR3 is TGTGCCAGCAGCTCCCCCGGGACTAGCGGGGTCTACGAGCAGTACTTC. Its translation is CASSSPGTSGVYEQYF.